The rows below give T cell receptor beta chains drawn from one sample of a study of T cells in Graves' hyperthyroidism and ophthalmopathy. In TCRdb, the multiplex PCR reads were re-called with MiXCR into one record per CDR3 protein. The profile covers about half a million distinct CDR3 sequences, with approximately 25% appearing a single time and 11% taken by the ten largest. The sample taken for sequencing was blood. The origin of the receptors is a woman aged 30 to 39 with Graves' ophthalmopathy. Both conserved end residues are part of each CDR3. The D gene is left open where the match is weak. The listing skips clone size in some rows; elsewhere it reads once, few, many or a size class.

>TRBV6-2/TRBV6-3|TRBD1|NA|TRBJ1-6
TGTGCCAGCAGGACAGGGACCTCACCCCTCCACTTT
CASRTGTSPLHF
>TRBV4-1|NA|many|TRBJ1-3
TGCGCCAGCAGAAGGGGTTTTGGAAACACCATATATTTT
CASRRGFGNTIYF
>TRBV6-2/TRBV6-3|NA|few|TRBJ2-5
TGTGCCAGCAGTTACCGGAAAGAGACCCAGTACTTC
CASSYRKETQYF
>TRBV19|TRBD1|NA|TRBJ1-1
TGTGCCAGTAGTAGGGACAGGACCGCAGGCACTGAAGCTTTCTTT
CASSRDRTAGTEAFF
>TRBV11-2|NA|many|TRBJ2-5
TGTGCCAGCAGCCCGATCCTCAGGGGCGCGGGGGAGACCCAGTACTTC
CASSPILRGAGETQYF
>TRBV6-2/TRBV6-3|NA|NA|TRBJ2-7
TGTGCCAGCAGTTCTACCCTGGGACGTTATAATCTTTACGAGCAGTACTTC
CASSSTLGRYNLYEQYF
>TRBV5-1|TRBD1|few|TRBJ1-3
TGCGCCAGCAGCCCATTTCCCCCGGGACAGTCCTCTGGAAACACCATATATTTT
CASSPFPPGQSSGNTIYF
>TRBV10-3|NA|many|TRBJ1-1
TGTGCCATCAGTGACTCGTTTGAAGCTTTCTTT
CAISDSFEAFF
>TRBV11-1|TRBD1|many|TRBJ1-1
TGTGCCAGCGCCGGACAGGGAGAGCCCGCTGAAGCTTTCTTT
CASAGQGEPAEAFF
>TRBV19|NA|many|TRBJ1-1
TGTGCCAGTAGTACCGGACGGAGACAGGAAGCTTTCTTT
CASSTGRRQEAFF
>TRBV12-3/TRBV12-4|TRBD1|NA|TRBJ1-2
TGTGCCAGCAGTTACCTGGACAGGGGCTATGGCTACACCTTC
CASSYLDRGYGYTF
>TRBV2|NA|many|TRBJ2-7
TGTGCCAGCAGACCCGTGGCGGGGGCCAATGCCTACGAGCAGTACTTC
CASRPVAGANAYEQYF
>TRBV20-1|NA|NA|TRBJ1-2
TGCAGTGCTCCCCGGGCCAGGGAAGGAGGCTACACCTTC
CSAPRAREGGYTF
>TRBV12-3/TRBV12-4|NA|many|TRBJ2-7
TGTGCCAGCAGTTCCCTCAGGGGCCCTCTACTAAAGCAGTACTTC
CASSSLRGPLLKQYF
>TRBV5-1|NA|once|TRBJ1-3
TGCGCCAGCAGCTTGGGGCGCTGGACGGAGGCGAAGACGGATAACTCTGGAAACACCATATATTTT
CASSLGRWTEAKTDNSGNTIYF
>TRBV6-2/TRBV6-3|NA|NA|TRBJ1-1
TGTGCCAGCAGTTTCGGCCGTTTGGACACTGAAGCTTTCTTT
CASSFGRLDTEAFF
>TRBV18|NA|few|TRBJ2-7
TGTGCCAGCTCCCTCCAGCATGGGGCAGCCTACGAGCAGTACTTC
CASSLQHGAAYEQYF
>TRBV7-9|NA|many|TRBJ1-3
TGTGCCAGCAGCTTTCATGGAAACACCATATATTTT
CASSFHGNTIYF
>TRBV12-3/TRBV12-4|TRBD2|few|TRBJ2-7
TGTGCCGGGGGGGGCTACGAGCAGTACTTC
CAGGGYEQYF
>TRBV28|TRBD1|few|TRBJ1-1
TGTGCCAGCAGTTTTCTGTGGGACAGTGCGAACACTGAAGCTTTCTTT
CASSFLWDSANTEAFF
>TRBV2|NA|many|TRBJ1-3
TGTGCCACCACCCAGGCGAACCCCTATCGAGCTGGAAACACCATATATTTT
CATTQANPYRAGNTIYF
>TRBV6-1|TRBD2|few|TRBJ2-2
TGTGCCAGCCGAATAACTGGACTAGCGAACACCGGGGAGCTGTTTTTT
CASRITGLANTGELFF
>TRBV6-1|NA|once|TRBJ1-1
TGTGCCAGCAGTGCTCAATATAGCGGGGGGGCTGAAGCTTTCTTT
CASSAQYSGGAEAFF
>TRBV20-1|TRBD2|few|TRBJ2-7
TGCAGTGCCCAGACTGGCGGGAGTGTGGACGAGCAGTACTTC
CSAQTGGSVDEQYF